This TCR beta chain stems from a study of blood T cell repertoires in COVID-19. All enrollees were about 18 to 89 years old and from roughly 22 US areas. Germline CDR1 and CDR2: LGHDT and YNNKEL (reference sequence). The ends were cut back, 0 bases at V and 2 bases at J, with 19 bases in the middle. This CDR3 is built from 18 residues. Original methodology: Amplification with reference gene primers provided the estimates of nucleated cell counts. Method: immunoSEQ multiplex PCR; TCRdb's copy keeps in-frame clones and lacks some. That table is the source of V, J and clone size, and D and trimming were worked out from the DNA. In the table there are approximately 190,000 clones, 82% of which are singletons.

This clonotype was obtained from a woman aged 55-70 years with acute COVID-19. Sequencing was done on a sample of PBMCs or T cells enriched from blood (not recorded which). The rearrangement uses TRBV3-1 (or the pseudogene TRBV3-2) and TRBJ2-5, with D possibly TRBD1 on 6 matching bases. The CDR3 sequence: CASSQERLGVTGQETQYF. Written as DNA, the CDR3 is TGTGCCAGCAGCCAAGAGCGGTTAGGGGTGACAGGTCAAGAGACCCAGTACTTC.